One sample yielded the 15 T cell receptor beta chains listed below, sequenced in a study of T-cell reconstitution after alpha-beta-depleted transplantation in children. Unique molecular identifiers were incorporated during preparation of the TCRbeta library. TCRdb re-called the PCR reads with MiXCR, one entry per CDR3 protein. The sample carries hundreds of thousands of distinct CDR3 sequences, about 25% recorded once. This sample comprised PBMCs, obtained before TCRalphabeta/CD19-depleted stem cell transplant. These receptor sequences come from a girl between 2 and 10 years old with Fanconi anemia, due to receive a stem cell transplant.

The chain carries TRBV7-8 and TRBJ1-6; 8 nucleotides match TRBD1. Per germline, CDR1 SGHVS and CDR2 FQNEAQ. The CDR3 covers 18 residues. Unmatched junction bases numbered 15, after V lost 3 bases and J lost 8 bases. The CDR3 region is CASSFIDRGSRGDSPLHF. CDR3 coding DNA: TGTGCCAGCAGCTTCATTGACAGGGGTTCGCGCGGAGATTCACCCCTCCACTTT. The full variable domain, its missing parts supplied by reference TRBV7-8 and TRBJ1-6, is GAGVSQSPRYKVAKRGQDVALRCDPISGHVSLFWYQQALGQGPEFLTYFQNEAQLDKSGLPSDRFFAERPEGSVSTLKIQRTQQEDSAVYLCASSFIDRGSRGDSPLHFGNGTRLTVT.

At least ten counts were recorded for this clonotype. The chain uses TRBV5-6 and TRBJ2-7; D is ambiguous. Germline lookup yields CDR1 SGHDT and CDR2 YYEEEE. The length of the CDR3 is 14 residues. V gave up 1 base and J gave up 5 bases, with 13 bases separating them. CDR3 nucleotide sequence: TGTGCCAGCAGCTTGTATGGCGAAACCCACGAGCAGTACTTC. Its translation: CASSLYGETHEQYF.

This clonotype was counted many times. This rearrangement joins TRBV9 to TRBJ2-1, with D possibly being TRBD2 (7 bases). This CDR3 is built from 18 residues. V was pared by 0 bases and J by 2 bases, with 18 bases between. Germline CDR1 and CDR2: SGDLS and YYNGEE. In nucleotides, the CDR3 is TGTGCCAGCAGCGTAGAAGGTGGGAGGGGGGGCACCTACAATGAGCAGTTCTTC. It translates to CASSVEGGRGGTYNEQFF.

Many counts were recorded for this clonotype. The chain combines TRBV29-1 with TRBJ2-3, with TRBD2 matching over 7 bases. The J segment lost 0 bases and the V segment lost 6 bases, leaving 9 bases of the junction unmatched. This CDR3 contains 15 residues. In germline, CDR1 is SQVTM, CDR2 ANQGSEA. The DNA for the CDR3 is TGCAGCGTCGTCCCGAGCGGGACTAGCACAGATACGCAGTATTTT. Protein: CSVVPSGTSTDTQYF.

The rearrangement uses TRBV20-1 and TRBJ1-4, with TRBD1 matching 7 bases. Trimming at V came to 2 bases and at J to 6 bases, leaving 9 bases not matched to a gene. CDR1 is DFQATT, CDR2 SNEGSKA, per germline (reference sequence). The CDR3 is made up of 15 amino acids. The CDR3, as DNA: TGCAGTGCTAGAAATCGACAGGGCGGGTATGAAAAACTGTTTTTT. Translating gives CSARNRQGGYEKLFF.

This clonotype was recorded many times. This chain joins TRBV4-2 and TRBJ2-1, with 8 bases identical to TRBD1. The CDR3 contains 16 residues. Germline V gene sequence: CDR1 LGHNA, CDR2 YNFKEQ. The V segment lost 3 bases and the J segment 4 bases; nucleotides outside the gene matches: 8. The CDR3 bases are TGTGCCAGCAGCCAGATACCGGGACAGGTGTACAATGAGCAGTTCTTC. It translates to CASSQIPGQVYNEQFF.

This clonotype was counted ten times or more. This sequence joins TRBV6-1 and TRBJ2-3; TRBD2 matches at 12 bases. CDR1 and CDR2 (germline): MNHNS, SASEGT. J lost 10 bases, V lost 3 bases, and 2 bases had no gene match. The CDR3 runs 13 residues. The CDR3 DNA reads TGTGCCAGCAGTGATCTAGCGGGGGGGGCGCAGTATTTT. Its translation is CASSDLAGGAQYF.

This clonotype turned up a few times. CDR3 loop: CSVEISGTSTDTQYF. CDR3 DNA sequence: TGCAGCGTTGAAATCTCAGGGACGAGCACAGATACGCAGTATTTT. The J gene is TRBJ2-3, the V gene TRBV29-1; D is tentatively TRBD1 or TRBD2 (5 bases each). Per germline, CDR1 SQVTM and CDR2 ANQGSEA. The V gene lost 2 bases and the J gene lost 0 bases, with 12 bases spanning the gap. This CDR3 contains 15 residues.

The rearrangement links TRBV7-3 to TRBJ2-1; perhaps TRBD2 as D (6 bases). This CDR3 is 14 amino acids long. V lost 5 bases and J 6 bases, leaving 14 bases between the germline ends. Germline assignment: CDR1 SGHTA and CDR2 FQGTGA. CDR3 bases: TGTGCCAGCAGCGAAGAAGCGGGTCTCAATGAGCAGTTCTTC. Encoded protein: CASSEEAGLNEQFF.

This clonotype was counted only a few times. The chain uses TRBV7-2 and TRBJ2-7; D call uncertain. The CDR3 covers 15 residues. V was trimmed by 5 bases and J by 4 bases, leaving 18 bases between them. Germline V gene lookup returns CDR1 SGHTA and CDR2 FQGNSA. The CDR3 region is CASSPLNRPSYEQYF. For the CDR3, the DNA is TGTGCCAGCAGCCCGTTGAATCGTCCCAGTTACGAGCAGTACTTC.

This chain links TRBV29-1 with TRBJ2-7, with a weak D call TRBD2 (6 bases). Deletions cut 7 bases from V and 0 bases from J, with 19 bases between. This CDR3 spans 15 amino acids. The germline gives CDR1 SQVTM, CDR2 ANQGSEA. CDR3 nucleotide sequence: TGCAGCGGGGCCCTATATACCGGGAGCTCCTACGAGCAGTACTTC. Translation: CSGALYTGSSYEQYF.

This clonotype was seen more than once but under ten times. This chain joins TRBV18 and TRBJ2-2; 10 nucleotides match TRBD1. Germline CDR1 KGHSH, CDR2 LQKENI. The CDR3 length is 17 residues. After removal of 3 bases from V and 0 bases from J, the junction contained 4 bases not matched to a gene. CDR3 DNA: TGTGCCAGCTCACCCCTCGGACAGGGGGCGAACACCGGGGAGCTGTTTTTT. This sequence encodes CASSPLGQGANTGELFF. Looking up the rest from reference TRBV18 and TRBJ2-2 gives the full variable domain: NAGVMQNPRHLVRRRGQEARLRCSPMKGHSHVYWYRQLPEEGLKFMVYLQKENIIDESGMPKERFSAEFPKEGPSILRIQQVVRGDSAAYFCASSPLGQGANTGELFFGEGSRLTVL.

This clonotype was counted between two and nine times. CDR3 sequence reads: CASSLLPSVGQETQYF. In DNA, the CDR3 is TGTGCCAGCAGTTTACTTCCTAGCGTGGGCCAAGAGACCCAGTACTTC. The rearrangement uses TRBV28 and TRBJ2-5, with D perhaps matching TRBD2 (6 bases). The CDR3 contains 16 residues. CDR1 is MDHEN and CDR2 is SYDVKM in the germline V gene. Trimming removed 2 bases from V and 1 base from J, with 14 bases in between.

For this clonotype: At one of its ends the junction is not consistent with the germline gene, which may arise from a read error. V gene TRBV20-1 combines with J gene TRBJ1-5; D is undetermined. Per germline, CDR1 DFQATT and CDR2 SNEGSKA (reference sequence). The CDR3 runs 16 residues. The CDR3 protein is CSASESGKRRNHPQHF. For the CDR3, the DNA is TGCAGTGCTTCTGAGAGTGGAAAACGCCGCAATCATCCCCAGCATTTT.

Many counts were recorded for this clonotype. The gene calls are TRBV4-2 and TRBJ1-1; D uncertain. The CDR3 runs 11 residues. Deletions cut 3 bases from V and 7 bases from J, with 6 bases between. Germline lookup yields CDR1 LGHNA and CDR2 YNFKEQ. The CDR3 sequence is CASSHQLEAFF. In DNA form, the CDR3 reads TGTGCCAGCAGCCATCAGCTTGAAGCTTTCTTT.